The entry below gives a single T cell receptor (beta chain) sequence along with its context. Its antigen is not known. This specimen belongs to a study of cytomegalovirus exposure and HLA in healthy donors. Overall study findings and caveats: Investigators reported fewer than 200 TCR beta chains as tied to cytomegalovirus. Rarity marked most TCR sequences, yet some public TCRs occurred in many donors.

The PCR had 60 Vbeta and 13 Jbeta primers. Authors' analysis steps: Counted up in a later analysis, unique TCR beta chains came to some 72 million, with around 10 million shared. Libraries were prepared by immunoSEQ multiplex PCR; TCRdb keeps only in-frame clonotypes and omits some of them. That table is the source of V, J and clone size, and D and trimming were worked out from the DNA. The repertoire consists of 150,000 to 200,000 clones, with around 82% occurring once and the leading ten covering about 13%. The V end lost 5 bases, the J end lost 1 base, and 15 bases lay between the germline ends. Germline V gene sequence: CDR1 MNHEY, CDR2 SMNVEV (reference sequence). The CDR3 totals 17 residues.

The rearrangement joins TRBV27 to TRBJ1-6; weak D call: TRBD1 (5 bases). The sample consisted of PBMCs. This clonotype originated in a woman aged 50 to 60 in good health and CMV-seropositive. The CDR3 nucleotides read TGTGCCAGCAGTATTCAGGGATTCGGATCCTATAATTCACCCCTCCACTTT. It codes for CASSIQGFGSYNSPLHF.